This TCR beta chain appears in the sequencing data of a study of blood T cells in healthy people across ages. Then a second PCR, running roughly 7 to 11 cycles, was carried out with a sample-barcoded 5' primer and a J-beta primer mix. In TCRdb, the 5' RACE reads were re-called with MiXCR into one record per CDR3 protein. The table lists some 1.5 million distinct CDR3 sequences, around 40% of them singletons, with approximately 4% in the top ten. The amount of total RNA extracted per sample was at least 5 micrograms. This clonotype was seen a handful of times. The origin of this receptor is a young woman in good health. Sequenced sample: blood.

The CDR3 nucleotides read TGCAGCGGACTAGCTCTATCCCTAGGGAATGAGCAGTTCTTC. Translated: CSGLALSLGNEQFF. The rearrangement links TRBV29-1 to TRBJ2-1; TRBD2 matches at 7 bases. The junction had 13 bases not matched to a gene; V was cut back by 7 bases and J by 7 bases. There are 14 residues in the CDR3. The germline V gene has CDR1 SQVTM and CDR2 ANQGSEA.